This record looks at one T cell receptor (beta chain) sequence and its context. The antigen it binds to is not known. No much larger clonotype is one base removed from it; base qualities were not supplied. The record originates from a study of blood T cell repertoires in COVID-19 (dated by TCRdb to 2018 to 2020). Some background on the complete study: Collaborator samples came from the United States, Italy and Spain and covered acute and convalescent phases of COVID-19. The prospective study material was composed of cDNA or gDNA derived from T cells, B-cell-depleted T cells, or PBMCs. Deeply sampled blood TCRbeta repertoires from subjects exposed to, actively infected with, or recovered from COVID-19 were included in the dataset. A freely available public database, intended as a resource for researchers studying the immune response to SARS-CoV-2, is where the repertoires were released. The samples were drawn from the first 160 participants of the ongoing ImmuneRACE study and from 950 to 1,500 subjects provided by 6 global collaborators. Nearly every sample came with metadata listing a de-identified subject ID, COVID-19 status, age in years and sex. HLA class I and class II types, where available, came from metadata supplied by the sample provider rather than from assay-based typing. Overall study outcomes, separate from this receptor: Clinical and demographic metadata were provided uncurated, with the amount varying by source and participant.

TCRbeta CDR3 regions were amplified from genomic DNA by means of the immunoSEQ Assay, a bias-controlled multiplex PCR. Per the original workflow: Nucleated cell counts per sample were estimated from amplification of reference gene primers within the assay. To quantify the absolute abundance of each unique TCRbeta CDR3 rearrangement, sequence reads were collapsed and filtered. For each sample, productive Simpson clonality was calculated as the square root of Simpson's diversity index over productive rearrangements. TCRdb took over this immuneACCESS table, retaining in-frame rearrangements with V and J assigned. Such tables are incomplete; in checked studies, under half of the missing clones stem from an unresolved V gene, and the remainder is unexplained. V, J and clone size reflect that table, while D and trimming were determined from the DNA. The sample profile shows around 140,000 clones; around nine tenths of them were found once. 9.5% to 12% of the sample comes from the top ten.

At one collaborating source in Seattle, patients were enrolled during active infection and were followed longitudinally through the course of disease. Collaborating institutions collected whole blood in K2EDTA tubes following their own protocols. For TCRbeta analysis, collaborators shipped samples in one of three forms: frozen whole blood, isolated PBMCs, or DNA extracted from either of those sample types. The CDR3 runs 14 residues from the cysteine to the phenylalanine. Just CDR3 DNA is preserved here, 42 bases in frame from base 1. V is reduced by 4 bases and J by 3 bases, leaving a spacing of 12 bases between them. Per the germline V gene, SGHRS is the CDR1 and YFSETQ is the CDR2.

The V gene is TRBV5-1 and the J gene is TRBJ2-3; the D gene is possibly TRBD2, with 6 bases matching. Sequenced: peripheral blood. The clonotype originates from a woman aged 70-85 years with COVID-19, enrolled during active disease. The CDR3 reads CASSAGWTTDTQYF. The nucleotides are TGCGCCAGCAGCGCGGGGTGGACGACAGATACGCAGTATTTT. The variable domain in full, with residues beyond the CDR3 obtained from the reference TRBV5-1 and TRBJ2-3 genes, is KAGVTQTPRYLIKTRGQQVTLSCSPISGHRSVSWYQQTPGQGLQFLFEYFSETQRNKGNFPGRFSGRQFSNSRSEMNVSTLELGDSALYLCASSAGWTTDTQYFGPGTRLTVL.